This TCR beta chain was obtained from a study of post-analysis software for immune sequencing data. TCR beta cDNA libraries had unique molecular identifiers. TCRdb reprocessed the PCR reads via MiXCR and lists one record per CDR3 protein. The sample yields some 700,000 distinct CDR3 sequences, more than 50% seen once. V was pared by 5 bases and J by 3 bases, with 10 bases between. The germline gives CDR1 SQVTM, CDR2 ANQGSEA. The CDR3 spans 12 residues. In regard to this clonotype: What it binds is not known.

Overall study findings and caveats: Five or six TRBV segments, TRBV5-6, TRBV5-1 and TRBV20-1 among them, were found more frequent in patients than controls. Strong same-batch co-clustering of samples appeared with F measure clustering. Comparison with controls showed significantly lower normalized Chao1 diversity in multiple sclerosis patients.

V gene TRBV29-1 combines with J gene TRBJ1-1; D perhaps matches TRBD1 (5 bases). The sequenced sample was blood. This sequence originates from a girl aged 2-10 years with multiple sclerosis. CDR3 sequence reads: CSVWGVHTEAFF. For the CDR3, the DNA is TGCAGCGTTTGGGGCGTTCACACTGAAGCTTTCTTT. Complete variable domain (other parts from reference TRBV29-1 and TRBJ1-1): SAVISQKPSRDICQRGTSLTIQCQVDSQVTMMFWYRQQPGQSLTLIATANQGSEATYESGFVIDKFPISRPNLTFSTLTVSNMSPEDSSIYLCSVWGVHTEAFFGQGTRLTVV.